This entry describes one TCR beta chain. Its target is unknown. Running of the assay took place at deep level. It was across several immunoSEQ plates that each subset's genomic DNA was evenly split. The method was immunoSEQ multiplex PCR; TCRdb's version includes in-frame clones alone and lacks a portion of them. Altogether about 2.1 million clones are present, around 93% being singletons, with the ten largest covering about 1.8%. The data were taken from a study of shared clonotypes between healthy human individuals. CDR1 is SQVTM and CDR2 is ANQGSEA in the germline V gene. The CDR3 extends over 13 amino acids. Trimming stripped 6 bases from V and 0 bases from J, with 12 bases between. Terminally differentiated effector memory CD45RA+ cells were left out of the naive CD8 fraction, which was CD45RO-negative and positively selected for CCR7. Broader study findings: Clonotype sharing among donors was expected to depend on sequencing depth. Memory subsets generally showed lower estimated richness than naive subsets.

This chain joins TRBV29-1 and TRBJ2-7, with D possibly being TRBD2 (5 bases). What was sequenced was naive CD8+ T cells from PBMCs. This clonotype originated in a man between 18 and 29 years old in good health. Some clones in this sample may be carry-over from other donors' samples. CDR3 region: CSVGNSDSYEQYF. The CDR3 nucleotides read TGCAGCGTCGGGAATTCAGACTCCTACGAGCAGTACTTC.